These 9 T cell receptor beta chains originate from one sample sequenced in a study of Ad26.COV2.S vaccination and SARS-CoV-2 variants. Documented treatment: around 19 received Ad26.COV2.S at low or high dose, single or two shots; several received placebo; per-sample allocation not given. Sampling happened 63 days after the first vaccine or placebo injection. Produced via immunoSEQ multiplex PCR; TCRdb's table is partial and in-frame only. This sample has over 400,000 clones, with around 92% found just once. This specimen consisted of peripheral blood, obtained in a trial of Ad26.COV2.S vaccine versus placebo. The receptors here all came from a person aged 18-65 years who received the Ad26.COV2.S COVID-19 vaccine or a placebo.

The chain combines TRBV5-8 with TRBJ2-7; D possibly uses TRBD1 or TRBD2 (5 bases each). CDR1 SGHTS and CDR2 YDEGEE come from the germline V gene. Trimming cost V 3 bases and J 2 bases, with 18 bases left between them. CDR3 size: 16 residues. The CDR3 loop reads CASSWGLIGKPYEQYF. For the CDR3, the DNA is TGTGCCAGCAGCTGGGGCCTGATCGGGAAGCCCTACGAGCAGTACTTC.

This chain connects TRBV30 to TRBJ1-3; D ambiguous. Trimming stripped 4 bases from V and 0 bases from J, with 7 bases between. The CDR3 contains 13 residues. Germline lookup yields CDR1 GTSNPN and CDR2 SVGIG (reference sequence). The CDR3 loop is CAWTMSSGNTIYF. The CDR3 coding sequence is TGTGCCTGGACGATGAGCTCTGGAAACACCATATATTTT.

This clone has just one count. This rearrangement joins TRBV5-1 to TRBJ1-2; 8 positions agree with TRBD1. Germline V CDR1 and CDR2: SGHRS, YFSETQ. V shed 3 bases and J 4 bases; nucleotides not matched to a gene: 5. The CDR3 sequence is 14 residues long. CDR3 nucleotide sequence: TGCGCCAGCAGCTCGGGACAGGAGGGCTATGGCTACACCTTC. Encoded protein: CASSSGQEGYGYTF. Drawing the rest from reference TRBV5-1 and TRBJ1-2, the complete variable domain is KAGVTQTPRYLIKTRGQQVTLSCSPISGHRSVSWYQQTPGQGLQFLFEYFSETQRNKGNFPGRFSGRQFSNSRSEMNVSTLELGDSALYLCASSSGQEGYGYTFGSGTRLTVV.

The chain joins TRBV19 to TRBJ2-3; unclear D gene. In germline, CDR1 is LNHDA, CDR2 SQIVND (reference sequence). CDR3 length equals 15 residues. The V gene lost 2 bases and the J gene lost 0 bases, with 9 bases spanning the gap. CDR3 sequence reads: CASSIRIHSTDTQYF. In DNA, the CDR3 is TGTGCCAGTAGTATACGTATCCACAGCACAGATACGCAGTATTTT.

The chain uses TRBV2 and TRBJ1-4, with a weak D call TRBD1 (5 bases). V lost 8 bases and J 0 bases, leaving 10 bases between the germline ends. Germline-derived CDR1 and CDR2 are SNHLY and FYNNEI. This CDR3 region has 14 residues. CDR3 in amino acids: CASGGTSTNEKLFF. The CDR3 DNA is TGTGCCAGCGGAGGGACGTCAACTAATGAAAAACTGTTTTTT.

CDR3 sequence reads: CASSSRGIRNGYTF. Here the CDR3 DNA reads TGTGCCAGCAGCTCCAGGGGGATCAGGAATGGCTACACCTTC. This sequence joins TRBV21-1 and TRBJ1-2; the table's D call, TRBD1, was not checked against the DNA. TRBV21-1 is recorded as a pseudogene. This CDR3 comprises 14 residues.

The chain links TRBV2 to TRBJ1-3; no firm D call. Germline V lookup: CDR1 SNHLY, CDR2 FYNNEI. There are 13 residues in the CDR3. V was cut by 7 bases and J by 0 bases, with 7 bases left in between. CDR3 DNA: TGTGCCAGCATTAGGGACTCTGGAAACACCATATATTTT. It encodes CASIRDSGNTIYF.

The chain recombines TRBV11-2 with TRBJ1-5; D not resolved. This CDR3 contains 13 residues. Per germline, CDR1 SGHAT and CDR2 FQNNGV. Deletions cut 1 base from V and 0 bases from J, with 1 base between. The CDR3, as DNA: TGTGCCAGCAGCTTAGCTAGCAATCAGCCCCAGCATTTT. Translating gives CASSLASNQPQHF.

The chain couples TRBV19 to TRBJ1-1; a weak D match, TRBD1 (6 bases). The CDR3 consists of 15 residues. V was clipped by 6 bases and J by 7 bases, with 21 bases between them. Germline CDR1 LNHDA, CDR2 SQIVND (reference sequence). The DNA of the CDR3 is TGTGCCAGTAGGGGCAGGGGAAATATATTAAGTGAAGCTTTCTTT. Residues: CASRGRGNILSEAFF.